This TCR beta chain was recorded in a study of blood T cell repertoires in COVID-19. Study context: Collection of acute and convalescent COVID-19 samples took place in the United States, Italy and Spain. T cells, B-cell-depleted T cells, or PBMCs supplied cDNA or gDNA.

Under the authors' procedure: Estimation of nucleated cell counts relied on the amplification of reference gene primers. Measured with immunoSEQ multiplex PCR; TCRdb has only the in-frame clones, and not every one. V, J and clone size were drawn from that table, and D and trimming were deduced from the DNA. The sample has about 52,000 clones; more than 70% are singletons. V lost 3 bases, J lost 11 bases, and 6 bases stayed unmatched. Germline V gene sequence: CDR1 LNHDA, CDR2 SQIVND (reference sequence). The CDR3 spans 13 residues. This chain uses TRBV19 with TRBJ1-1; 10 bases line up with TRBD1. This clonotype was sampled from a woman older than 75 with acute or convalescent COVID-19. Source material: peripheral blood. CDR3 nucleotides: TGTGCCAGTAGTATCTTAGGGACAGGGGTGGCTTTCTTT. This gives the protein CASSILGTGVAFF.